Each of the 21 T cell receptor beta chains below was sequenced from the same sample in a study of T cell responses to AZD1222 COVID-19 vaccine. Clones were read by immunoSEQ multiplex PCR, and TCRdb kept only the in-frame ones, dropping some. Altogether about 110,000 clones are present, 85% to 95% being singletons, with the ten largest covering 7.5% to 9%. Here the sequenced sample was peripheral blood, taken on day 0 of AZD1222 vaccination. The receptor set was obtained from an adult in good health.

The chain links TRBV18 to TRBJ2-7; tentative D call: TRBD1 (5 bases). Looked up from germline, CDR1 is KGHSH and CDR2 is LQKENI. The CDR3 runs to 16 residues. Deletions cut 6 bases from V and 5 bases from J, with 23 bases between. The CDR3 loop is CASSALGHTGTNEQYF. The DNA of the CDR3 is TGTGCCAGCTCCGCTCTTGGTCATACAGGCACCAACGAGCAGTACTTC.

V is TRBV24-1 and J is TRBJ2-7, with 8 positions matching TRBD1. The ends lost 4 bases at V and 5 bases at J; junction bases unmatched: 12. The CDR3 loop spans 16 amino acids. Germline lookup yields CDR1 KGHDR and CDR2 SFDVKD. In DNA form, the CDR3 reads TGTGCCACCAGTGACCCTGCAGGGGGCATCGGTAACGAGCAGTACTTC. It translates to CATSDPAGGIGNEQYF.

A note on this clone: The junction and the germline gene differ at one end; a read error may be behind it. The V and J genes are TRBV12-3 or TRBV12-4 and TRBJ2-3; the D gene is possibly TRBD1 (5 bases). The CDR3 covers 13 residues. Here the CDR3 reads CASSPETVLACNF. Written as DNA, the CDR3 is TGTGCCAGCAGTCCCGAGACAGTTTTAGCATGTAATTTT.

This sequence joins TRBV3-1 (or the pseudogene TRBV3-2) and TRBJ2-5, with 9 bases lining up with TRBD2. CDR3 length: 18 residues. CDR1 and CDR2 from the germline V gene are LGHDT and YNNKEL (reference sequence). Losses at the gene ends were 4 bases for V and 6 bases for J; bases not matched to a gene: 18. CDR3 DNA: TGTGCCAGCAGCCCTACAAGATCGGCGGGGGGGCCTGGGAAGACCCAGTACTTC. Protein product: CASSPTRSAGGPGKTQYF.

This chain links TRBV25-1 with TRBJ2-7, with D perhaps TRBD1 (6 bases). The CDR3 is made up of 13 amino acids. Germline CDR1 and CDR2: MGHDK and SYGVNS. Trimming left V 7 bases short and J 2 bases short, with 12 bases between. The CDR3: CASKGDGAYEQYF. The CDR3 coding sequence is TGTGCCAGCAAGGGGGACGGGGCCTACGAGCAGTACTTC.

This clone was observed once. CDR3 in DNA: TGTGCCAGTAGTCCATATCGGGGGGGCTACACCTTC. Residues: CASSPYRGGYTF. V is TRBV19 and J is TRBJ1-2; a possible D gene is TRBD1 (5 bases). Between the trimmed V and J ends, which lost 5 bases and 8 bases, there was a span of 12 bases. CDR1 and CDR2 (germline): LNHDA, SQIVND (reference sequence). The CDR3 extends over 12 amino acids.

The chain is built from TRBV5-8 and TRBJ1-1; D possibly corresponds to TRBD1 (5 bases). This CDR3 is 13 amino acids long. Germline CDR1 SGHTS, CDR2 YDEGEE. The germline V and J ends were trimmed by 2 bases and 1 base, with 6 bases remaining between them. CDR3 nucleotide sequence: TGTGCCAGCAGCTTACAGGAGAACACTGAAGCTTTCTTT. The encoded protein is CASSLQENTEAFF.

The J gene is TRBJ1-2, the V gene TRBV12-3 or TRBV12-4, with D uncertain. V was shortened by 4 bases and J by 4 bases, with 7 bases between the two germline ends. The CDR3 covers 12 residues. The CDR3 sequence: CASSYTLYGYTF. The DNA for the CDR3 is TGTGCCAGCAGTTACACCCTCTATGGCTACACCTTC.

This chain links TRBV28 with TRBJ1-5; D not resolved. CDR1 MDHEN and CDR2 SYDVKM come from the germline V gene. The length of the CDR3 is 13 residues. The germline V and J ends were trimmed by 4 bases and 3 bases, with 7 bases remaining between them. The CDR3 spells CASSSGLNQPQHF. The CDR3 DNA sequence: TGTGCCAGCAGTTCGGGCCTCAATCAGCCCCAGCATTTT.

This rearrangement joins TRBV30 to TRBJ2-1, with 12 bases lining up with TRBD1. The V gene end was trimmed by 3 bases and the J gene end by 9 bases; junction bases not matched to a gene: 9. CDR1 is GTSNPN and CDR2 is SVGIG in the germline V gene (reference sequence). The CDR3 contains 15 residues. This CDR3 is CAWRPRDRGRGEQFF. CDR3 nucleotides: TGTGCCTGGAGACCCCGGGACAGGGGGCGAGGTGAGCAGTTCTTC.

DNA of the CDR3: TGTGCCAGCACCGTGGGACAGGTGGGCGTCTACGAGCAGTACTTC. It codes for CASTVGQVGVYEQYF. The V and J genes are TRBV2 and TRBJ2-7; 8 bases map to TRBD1. This CDR3 comprises 15 residues. Trimming cost V 7 bases and J 3 bases; bases outside gene matches: 11. Germline V gene lookup returns CDR1 SNHLY and CDR2 FYNNEI.

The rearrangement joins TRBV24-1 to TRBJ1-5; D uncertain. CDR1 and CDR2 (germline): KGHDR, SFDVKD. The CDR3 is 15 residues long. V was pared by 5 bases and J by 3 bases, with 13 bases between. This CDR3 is CATSGDRAVNQPQHF. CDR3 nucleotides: TGTGCCACCAGTGGGGATAGGGCGGTCAATCAGCCCCAGCATTTT.

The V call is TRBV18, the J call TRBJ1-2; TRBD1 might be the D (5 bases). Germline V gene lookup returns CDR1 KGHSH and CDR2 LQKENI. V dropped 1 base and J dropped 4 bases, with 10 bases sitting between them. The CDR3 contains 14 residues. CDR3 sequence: CASSPLDSSYGYTF. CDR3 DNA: TGTGCCAGCTCACCACTAGACAGCTCCTATGGCTACACCTTC. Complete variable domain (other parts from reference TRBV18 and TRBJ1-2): NAGVMQNPRHLVRRRGQEARLRCSPMKGHSHVYWYRQLPEEGLKFMVYLQKENIIDESGMPKERFSAEFPKEGPSILRIQQVVRGDSAAYFCASSPLDSSYGYTFGSGTRLTVV.

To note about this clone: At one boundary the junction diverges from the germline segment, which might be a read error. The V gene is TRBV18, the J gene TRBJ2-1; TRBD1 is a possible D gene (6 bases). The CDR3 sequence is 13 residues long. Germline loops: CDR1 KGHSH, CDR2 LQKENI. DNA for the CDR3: TGTGCCAGCTCGCTAGCTCCGGGACATGAATCGATCTTC. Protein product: CASSLAPGHESIF.

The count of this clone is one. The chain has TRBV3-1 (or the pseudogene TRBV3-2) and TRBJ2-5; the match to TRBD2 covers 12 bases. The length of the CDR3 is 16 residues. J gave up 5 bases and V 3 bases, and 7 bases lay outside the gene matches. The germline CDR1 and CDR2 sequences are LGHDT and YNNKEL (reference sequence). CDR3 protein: CASSQTSGGRLETQYF. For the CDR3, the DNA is TGTGCCAGCAGCCAGACTAGCGGGGGCCGGTTGGAGACCCAGTACTTC.

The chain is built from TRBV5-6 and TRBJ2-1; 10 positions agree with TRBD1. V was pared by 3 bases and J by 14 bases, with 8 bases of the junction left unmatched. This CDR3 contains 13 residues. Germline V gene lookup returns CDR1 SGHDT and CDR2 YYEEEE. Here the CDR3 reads CASSSFRQGAKFF. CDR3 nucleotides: TGTGCCAGCAGCTCGTTCCGACAGGGGGCAAAGTTCTTC.

CDR3 amino acids: CASSQRLGNQPQHF. The CDR3 bases are TGTGCCAGCAGCCAACGGTTGGGCAATCAGCCCCAGCATTTT. The chain uses TRBV6-5 and TRBJ1-5; D unclear. Germline-derived CDR1 and CDR2 are MNHEY and SVGAGI. The CDR3 runs to 14 residues. V lost 6 bases to trimming and J lost 2 bases, with 11 bases between them.

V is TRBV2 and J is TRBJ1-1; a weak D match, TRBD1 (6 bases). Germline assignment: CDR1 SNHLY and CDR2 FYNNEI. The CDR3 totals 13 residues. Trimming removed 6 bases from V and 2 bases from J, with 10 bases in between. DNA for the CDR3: TGTGCCAGCAGATTGGACAGTAACACTGAAGCTTTCTTT. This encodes CASRLDSNTEAFF.

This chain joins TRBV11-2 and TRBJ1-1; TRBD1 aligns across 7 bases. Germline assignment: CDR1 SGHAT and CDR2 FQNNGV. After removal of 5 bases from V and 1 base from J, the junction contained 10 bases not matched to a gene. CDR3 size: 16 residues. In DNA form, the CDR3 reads TGTGCCAGCAGCCCCAGCAGGGGGGAAAGGAACACTGAAGCTTTCTTT. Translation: CASSPSRGERNTEAFF.

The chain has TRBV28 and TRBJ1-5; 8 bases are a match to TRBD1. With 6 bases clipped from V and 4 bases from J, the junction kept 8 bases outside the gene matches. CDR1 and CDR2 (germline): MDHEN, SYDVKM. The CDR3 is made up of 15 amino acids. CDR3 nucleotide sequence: TGTGCCAGCAGCAATGACAGGGGCCGAAATCAGCCCCAGCATTTT. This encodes CASSNDRGRNQPQHF.

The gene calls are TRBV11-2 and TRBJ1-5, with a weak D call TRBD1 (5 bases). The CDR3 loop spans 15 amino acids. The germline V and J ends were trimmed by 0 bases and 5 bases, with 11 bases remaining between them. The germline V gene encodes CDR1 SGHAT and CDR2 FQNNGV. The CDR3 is CASSLDVGVYQPQHF. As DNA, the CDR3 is TGTGCCAGCAGCTTAGATGTGGGGGTTTATCAGCCCCAGCATTTT.